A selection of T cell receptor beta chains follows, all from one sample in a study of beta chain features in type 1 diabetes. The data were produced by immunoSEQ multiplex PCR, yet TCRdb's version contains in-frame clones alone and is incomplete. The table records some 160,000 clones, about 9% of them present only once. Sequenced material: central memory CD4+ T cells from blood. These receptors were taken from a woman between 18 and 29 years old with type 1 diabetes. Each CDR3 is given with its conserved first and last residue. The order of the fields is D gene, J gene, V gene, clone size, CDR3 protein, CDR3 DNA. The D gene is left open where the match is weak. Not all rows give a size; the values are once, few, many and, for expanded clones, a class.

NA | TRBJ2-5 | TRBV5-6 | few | CASSYGLYQETQYF | TGTGCCAGCAGCTACGGACTCTACCAAGAGACCCAGTACTTC
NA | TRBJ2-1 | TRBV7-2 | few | CASRRDPSYNEQFF | TGTGCCAGCAGGCGGGATCCCTCCTACAATGAGCAGTTCTTC
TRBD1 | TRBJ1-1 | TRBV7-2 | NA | CASSLGTGPWGEAFF | TGTGCCAGCAGCTTGGGGACAGGGCCTTGGGGTGAAGCTTTCTTT
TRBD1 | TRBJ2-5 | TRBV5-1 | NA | CASSLDPGGLETQYF | TGCGCCAGCAGCTTGGATCCAGGGGGCTTGGAGACCCAGTACTTC
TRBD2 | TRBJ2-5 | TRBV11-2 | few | CASSRTSQETQYF | TGTGCCAGCAGCCGGACTAGTCAAGAGACCCAGTACTTC
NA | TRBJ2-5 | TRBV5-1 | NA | CASSLTSTQETQYF | TGCGCCAGCAGCTTAACTAGTACCCAAGAGACCCAGTACTTC
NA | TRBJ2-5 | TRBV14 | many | CASSQNISGAQGTQYF | TGTGCCAGCAGCCAAAACATTTCAGGGGCTCAAGGGACCCAGTACTTC
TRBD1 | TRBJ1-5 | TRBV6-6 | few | CAIGQGLFRGNQPQHF | TGTGCCATCGGACAGGGCCTATTTCGAGGCAATCAGCCCCAGCATTTT
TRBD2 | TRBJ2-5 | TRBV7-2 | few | CASSFTTSGRNQETQYF | TGTGCCAGCAGCTTCACGACTAGCGGGAGGAACCAAGAGACCCAGTACTTC
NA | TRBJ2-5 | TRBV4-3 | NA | CASSQDTASQETQYF | TGCGCCAGCAGCCAAGATACGGCTAGCCAAGAGACCCAGTACTTC
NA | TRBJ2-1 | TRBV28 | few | CASSGTGSYNEQFF | TGTGCCAGCAGCGGAACAGGCTCCTACAATGAGCAGTTCTTC
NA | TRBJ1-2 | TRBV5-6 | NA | CASSGTPGYGYTF | TGTGCCAGCAGCGGGACACCCGGCTATGGCTACACCTTC
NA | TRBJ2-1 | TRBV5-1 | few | CASSLFLGGAAEQFF | TGCGCCAGCAGCTTATTTCTTGGCGGGGCAGCGGAGCAGTTCTTC
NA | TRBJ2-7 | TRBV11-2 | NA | CASSLAWRGGYEQYF | TGTGCCAGCAGCTTAGCTTGGCGGGGCGGGTACGAGCAGTACTTC
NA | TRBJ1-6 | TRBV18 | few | CASSLTQGPDSPLHF | TGTGCCAGCTCACTCACACAGGGTCCGGATTCACCCCTCCACTTT
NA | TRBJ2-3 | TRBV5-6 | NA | CASSSFSTGTDTQYF | TGTGCCAGCAGCTCCTTCTCGACTGGCACAGATACGCAGTATTTT
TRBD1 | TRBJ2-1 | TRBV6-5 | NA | CATTTGTGANEQFF | TGTGCCACGACGACCGGGACAGGGGCAAATGAGCAGTTCTTC
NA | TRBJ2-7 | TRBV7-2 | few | CASSLPSPDEQYF | TGTGCCAGCAGCTTACCTTCACCGGACGAGCAGTACTTC
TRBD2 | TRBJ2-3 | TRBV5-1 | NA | CASSSGTSGRENTQYF | TGCGCCAGCAGCTCGGGGACTAGCGGGAGGGAAAATACGCAGTATTTT